The 18 T cell receptor beta chains below were found in one sample sequenced in a study of cytomegalovirus exposure and HLA in healthy donors. Use of 60 Vbeta and 13 Jbeta primers characterized the PCR. Sequencing used immunoSEQ multiplex PCR; TCRdb keeps in-frame clones, though not all of them. The profile shows roughly 200,000 clones, approximately 83% of them singletons. Sequenced material: PBMCs. The receptors here all came from a boy under 10 years old in good health and CMV-seronegative.

The chain is built from TRBV7-2 and TRBJ1-2; TRBD1 aligns across 7 bases. Germline assignment: CDR1 SGHTA and CDR2 FQGNSA. V shed 4 bases, J shed 8 bases, and the junction held 7 bases outside the gene matches. This CDR3 has 13 amino acids. The CDR3, as DNA: TGTGCCAGCAGCTACACAGGGGTACAAGGCTACACCTTC. Amino acids: CASSYTGVQGYTF.

The gene calls are TRBV11-3 and TRBJ1-1; D may be TRBD1 (5 bases). Deletions cut 1 base from V and 0 bases from J, with 15 bases between. The CDR3 has 17 residues. Looked up from germline, CDR1 is SGHNT and CDR2 is YENEEA. The CDR3 reads CASSLGIQGGMNTEAFF. CDR3 DNA: TGTGCCAGCAGCTTAGGGATCCAGGGTGGCATGAACACTGAAGCTTTCTTT.

This chain links TRBV2 with TRBJ2-3, with D maybe TRBD2 (6 bases). Germline values: CDR1 SNHLY, CDR2 FYNNEI. The V and J ends lost 0 bases and 2 bases respectively, with 15 bases between them. This CDR3 has 17 residues. CDR3 sequence reads: CASSEALSGANTDTQYF. As DNA, the CDR3 is TGTGCCAGCAGTGAAGCGCTTAGCGGAGCGAACACAGATACGCAGTATTTT.

This rearrangement joins TRBV7-2 to TRBJ2-5; possibly TRBD1 for D (6 bases). This CDR3 comprises 14 residues. The V gene lost 3 bases and the J gene lost 5 bases, with 13 bases spanning the gap. CDR1 is SGHTA and CDR2 is FQGNSA in the germline V gene. The chain's CDR3 is CASSFVGAEETQYF. DNA for the CDR3: TGTGCCAGCAGCTTTGTGGGGGCCGAGGAGACCCAGTACTTC.

The chain combines TRBV4-1 with TRBJ1-2, with D uncertain. Germline V gene lookup returns CDR1 MGHRA and CDR2 YSYEKL. This CDR3 spans 14 amino acids. V was shortened by 0 bases and J by 0 bases, with 5 bases between the two germline ends. The CDR3 protein is CASSQDPANYGYTF. The CDR3 DNA sequence: TGCGCCAGCAGCCAAGACCCAGCTAACTATGGCTACACCTTC.

The V and J genes are TRBV16 and TRBJ1-1; D is ambiguous. The germline gives CDR1 KGHSY, CDR2 FQNENV. V lost 1 base to trimming and J lost 5 bases, with 8 bases between them. The CDR3 contains 13 residues. The CDR3 nucleotides are TGTGCCAGCAGCCAATATGCGGAAACTGAAGCTTTCTTT. This translates into CASSQYAETEAFF.

CDR3 DNA: TGTGCCAGTAGTCTAGGACTAGCGGTGGATACGCAGTATTTT. The encoded protein is CASSLGLAVDTQYF. The chain is built from TRBV19 and TRBJ2-3; 10 bases are shared with TRBD2. Germline V gene lookup returns CDR1 LNHDA and CDR2 SQIVND (reference sequence). There are 14 residues in the CDR3. J gave up 6 bases and V 5 bases, and 5 bases lay outside the gene matches.

The rearrangement uses TRBV9 and TRBJ1-1; D possibly corresponds to TRBD1 (6 bases). CDR1 and CDR2 (germline): SGDLS, YYNGEE. Trimming cost V 4 bases and J 0 bases, with 10 bases left between them. This CDR3 has 14 amino acids. Written as DNA, the CDR3 is TGTGCCAGCAGCCCCGGGACACTGAACACTGAAGCTTTCTTT. As protein: CASSPGTLNTEAFF.

The chain has TRBV11-2 and TRBJ2-1, with a tentative D call TRBD1 (6 bases). Germline assignment: CDR1 SGHAT and CDR2 FQNNGV. CDR3 length: 15 residues. Trimming took off 5 bases at V and 0 bases at J, with 11 bases between the two ends. Here the CDR3 reads CASSNRDGSYNEQFF. CDR3 DNA: TGTGCCAGCAGCAACAGGGACGGCTCCTACAATGAGCAGTTCTTC.

This chain uses TRBV7-2 with TRBJ2-7, with 9 nucleotides matching TRBD1. Germline CDR1 and CDR2: SGHTA and FQGNSA. The ends lost 5 bases at V and 7 bases at J; junction bases unmatched: 9. The CDR3 is 14 residues long. CDR3 nucleotide sequence: TGTGCCAGCAGCCAGGACAGGGGCCGTGAGGAGCAGTACTTC. Its translation is CASSQDRGREEQYF. The full variable domain, completed using reference TRBV7-2 and TRBJ2-7, is GAGVSQSPSNKVTEKGKDVELRCDPISGHTALYWYRQSLGQGLEFLIYFQGNSAPDKSGLPSDRFSAERTGGSVSTLTIQRTQQEDSAVYLCASSQDRGREEQYFGPGTRLTVT.

CDR3 DNA: TGTGCCAGCAGCTCGCTGACAGGGGTTAACTATGGCTACACCTTC. Its translation is CASSSLTGVNYGYTF. The chain recombines TRBV5-6 with TRBJ1-2, with TRBD1 matching over 8 bases. The CDR3 spans 15 residues. Per germline, CDR1 SGHDT and CDR2 YYEEEE. V gave up 3 bases and J gave up 1 base; unmatched junction bases: 5.

V gene TRBV30 combines with J gene TRBJ2-1; 8 bases are shared with TRBD1. The CDR3 sequence is 11 residues long. The germline V gene encodes CDR1 GTSNPN and CDR2 SVGIG (reference sequence). With 6 bases clipped from V and 12 bases from J, the junction kept 7 bases outside the gene matches. Here the CDR3 reads CACKQGGVQFF. CDR3 nucleotide sequence: TGTGCCTGTAAACAGGGGGGCGTGCAGTTCTTC.

This clone was counted a few times. The V gene is TRBV5-1, the J gene TRBJ1-1, with D perhaps TRBD1 (5 bases). The germline gives CDR1 SGHRS, CDR2 YFSETQ. V was shortened by 0 bases and J by 6 bases, with 15 bases between the two germline ends. The CDR3 is made up of 15 amino acids. CDR3: CASSLVGGGAAEAFF. The CDR3 DNA sequence: TGCGCCAGCAGCTTGGTAGGAGGAGGGGCCGCTGAAGCTTTCTTT.

V gene TRBV19 combines with J gene TRBJ2-3; D is perhaps TRBD2 (6 bases). Looked up from germline, CDR1 is LNHDA and CDR2 is SQIVND (reference sequence). The V end was cut by 4 bases, the J end by 2 bases, with 10 bases between. The CDR3 is made up of 14 amino acids. The CDR3 sequence is CASSKRRDTDTQYF. Here the CDR3 DNA reads TGTGCCAGTAGTAAGCGGCGGGACACAGATACGCAGTATTTT.

The V gene is TRBV30, the J gene TRBJ1-4; D is perhaps TRBD1 (6 bases). Germline CDR1 and CDR2: GTSNPN and SVGIG (reference sequence). V lost 4 bases and J 5 bases, leaving 8 bases between the germline ends. CDR3 length: 12 residues. The DNA for the CDR3 is TGTGCCTGGAACAGGGCAAATGAAAAACTGTTTTTT. It yields the protein CAWNRANEKLFF.

The chain combines TRBV2 with TRBJ1-2, with D hard to call. The CDR3 extends over 16 amino acids. CDR1 is SNHLY, CDR2 FYNNEI, per germline. The ends were cut back, 6 bases at V and 3 bases at J, with 20 bases in the middle. The CDR3 is CASRRISGLEYYGYTF. CDR3 DNA: TGTGCCAGCAGAAGAATATCTGGGTTGGAGTACTATGGCTACACCTTC.

The chain recombines TRBV4-1 with TRBJ2-2; maybe TRBD2 (7 bases). V was trimmed by 1 base and J by 6 bases, leaving 18 bases between them. CDR3 length: 17 residues. Germline V gene data show CDR1 as MGHRA and CDR2 as YSYEKL. This CDR3 is CASSQGARGRAPGELFF. The CDR3 bases are TGCGCCAGCAGCCAAGGGGCTAGGGGGAGGGCCCCCGGGGAGCTGTTTTTT.

The rearrangement links TRBV11-3 to TRBJ2-1; TRBD2 aligns across 7 bases. V trimming: 2 bases; J trimming: 7 bases; junction bases outside the gene matches: 5. CDR3 length: 14 residues. The germline V gene encodes CDR1 SGHNT and CDR2 YENEEA. CDR3 protein: CASSLQAGANEQFF. CDR3 DNA sequence: TGTGCCAGCAGCTTACAGGCGGGAGCGAATGAGCAGTTCTTC.